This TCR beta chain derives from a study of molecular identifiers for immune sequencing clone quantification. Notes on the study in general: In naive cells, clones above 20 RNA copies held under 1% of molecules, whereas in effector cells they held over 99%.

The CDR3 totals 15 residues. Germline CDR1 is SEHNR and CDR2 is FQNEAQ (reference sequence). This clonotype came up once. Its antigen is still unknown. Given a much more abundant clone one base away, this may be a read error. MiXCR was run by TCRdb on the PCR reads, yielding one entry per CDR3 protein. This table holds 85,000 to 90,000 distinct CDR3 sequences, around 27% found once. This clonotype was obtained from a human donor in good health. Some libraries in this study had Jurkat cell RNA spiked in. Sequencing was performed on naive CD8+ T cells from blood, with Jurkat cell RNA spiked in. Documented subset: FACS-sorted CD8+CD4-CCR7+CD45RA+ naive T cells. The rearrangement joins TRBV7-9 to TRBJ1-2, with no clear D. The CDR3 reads CASSLVNSANYGYAF. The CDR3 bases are TGTGCCAGCAGCTTAGTGAACAGCGCTAACTATGGCTACGCCTTC.